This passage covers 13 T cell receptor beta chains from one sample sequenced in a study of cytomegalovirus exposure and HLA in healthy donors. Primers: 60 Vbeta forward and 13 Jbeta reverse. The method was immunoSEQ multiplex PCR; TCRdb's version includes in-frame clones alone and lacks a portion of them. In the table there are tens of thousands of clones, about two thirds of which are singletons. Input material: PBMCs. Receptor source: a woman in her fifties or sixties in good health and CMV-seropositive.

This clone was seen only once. CDR3 DNA sequence: TGTGCCAGCAGTTTCCCCCTCGACGGGGTAAGCACTGAAGCTTTCTTT. Translation gives CASSFPLDGVSTEAFF. The chain is built from TRBV28 and TRBJ1-1; D gene unclear. Germline assignment: CDR1 MDHEN and CDR2 SYDVKM. Trimming cost V 3 bases and J 4 bases, with 18 bases left between them. This CDR3 contains 16 residues.

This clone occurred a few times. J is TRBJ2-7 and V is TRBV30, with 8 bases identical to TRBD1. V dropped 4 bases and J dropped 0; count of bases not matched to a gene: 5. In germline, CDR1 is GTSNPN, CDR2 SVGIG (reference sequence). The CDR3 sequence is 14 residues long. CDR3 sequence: CAWTWTGLSYEQYF. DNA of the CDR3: TGTGCCTGGACCTGGACAGGGCTCTCCTACGAGCAGTACTTC.

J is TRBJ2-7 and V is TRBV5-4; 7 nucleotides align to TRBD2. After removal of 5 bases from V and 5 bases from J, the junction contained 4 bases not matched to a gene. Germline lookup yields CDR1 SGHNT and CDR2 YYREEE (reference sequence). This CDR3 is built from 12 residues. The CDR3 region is CASRGGKNEQYF. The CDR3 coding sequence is TGTGCCAGCAGGGGGGGGAAAAACGAGCAGTACTTC.

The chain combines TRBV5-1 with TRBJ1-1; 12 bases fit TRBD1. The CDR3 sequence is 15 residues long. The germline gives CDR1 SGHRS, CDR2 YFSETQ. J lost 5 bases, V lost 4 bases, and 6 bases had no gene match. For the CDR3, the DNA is TGCGCCAGCAGCATGGGACAGGGGGCGCGAACTGAAGCTTTCTTT. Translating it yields CASSMGQGARTEAFF.

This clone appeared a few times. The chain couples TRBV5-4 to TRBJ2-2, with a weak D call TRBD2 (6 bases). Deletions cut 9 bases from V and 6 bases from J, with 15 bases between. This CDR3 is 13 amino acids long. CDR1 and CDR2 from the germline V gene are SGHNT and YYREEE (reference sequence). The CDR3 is CATSSDSPGELFF. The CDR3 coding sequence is TGTGCCACTTCTAGCGACAGCCCCGGGGAGCTGTTTTTT. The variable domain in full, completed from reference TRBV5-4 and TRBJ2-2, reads ETGVTQSPTHLIKTRGQQVTLRCSSQSGHNTVSWYQQALGQGPQFIFQYYREEENGRGNFPPRFSGLQFPNYSSELNVNALELDDSALYLCATSSDSPGELFFGEGSRLTVL.

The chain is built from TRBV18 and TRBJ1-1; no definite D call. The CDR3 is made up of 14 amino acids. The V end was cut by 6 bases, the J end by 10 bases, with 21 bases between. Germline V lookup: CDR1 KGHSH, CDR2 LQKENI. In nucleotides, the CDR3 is TGTGCCAGCTCCCTTGAGCCGGGGAGTCGGGGAGCTTTCTTT. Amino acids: CASSLEPGSRGAFF.

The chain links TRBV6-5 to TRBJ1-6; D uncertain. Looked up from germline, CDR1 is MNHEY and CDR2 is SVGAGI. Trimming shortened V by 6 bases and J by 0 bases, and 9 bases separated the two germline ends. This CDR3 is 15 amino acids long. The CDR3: CASSPQSSYNSPLHF. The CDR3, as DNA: TGTGCCAGCAGCCCACAGAGCTCCTATAATTCACCCCTCCACTTT.

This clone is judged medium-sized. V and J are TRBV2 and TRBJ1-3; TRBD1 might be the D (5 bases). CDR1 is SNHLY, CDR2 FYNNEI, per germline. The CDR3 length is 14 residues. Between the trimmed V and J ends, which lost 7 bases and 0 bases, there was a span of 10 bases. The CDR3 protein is CASKFGGSGNTIYF. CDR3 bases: TGTGCCAGCAAATTCGGGGGCTCTGGAAACACCATATATTTT.

CDR3 residues: CASSQGLRETQYF. CDR3 DNA: TGTGCCAGCAGCCAAGGACTGAGGGAGACCCAGTACTTC. The chain combines TRBV14 with TRBJ2-5; D gene uncertain. CDR1 is SGHDN and CDR2 is FVKESK in the germline V gene. The CDR3 loop spans 13 amino acids. V shed 1 base and J shed 5 bases, with 8 bases lying between them.

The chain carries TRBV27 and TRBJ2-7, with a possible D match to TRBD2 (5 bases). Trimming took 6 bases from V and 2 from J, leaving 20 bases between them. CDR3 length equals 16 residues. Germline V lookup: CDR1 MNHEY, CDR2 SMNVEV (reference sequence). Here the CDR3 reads CASSETRRGTPYEQYF. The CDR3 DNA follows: TGTGCCAGCAGCGAAACCCGACGGGGAACCCCCTACGAGCAGTACTTC.

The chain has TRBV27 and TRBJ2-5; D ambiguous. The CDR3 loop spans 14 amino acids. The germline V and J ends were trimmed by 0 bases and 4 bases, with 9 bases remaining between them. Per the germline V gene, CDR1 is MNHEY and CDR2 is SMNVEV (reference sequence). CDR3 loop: CASSLSSRRETQYF. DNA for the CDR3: TGTGCCAGCAGTTTATCTAGCCGGCGAGAGACCCAGTACTTC.

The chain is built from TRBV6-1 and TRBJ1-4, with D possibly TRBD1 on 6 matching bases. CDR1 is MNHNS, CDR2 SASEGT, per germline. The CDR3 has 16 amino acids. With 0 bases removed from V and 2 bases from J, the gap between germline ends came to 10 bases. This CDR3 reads CASSEAQGSTNEKLFF. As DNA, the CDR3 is TGTGCCAGCAGTGAAGCCCAGGGGTCCACTAATGAAAAACTGTTTTTT.

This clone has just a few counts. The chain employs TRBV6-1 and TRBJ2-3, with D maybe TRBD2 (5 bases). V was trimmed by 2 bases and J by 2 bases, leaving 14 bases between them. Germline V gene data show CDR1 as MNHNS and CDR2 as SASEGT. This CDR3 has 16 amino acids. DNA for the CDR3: TGTGCCAGCAGTGAATTATTACGGGGATACACAGATACGCAGTATTTT. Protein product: CASSELLRGYTDTQYF.